The T cell receptor (beta chain) described here comes from a study of OX40 agonist ivuxolimab in advanced cancers. The CDR3 contains 13 residues. The ends lost 6 bases at V and 9 bases at J; junction bases unmatched: 8. Germline CDR1 is PRHDT and CDR2 is FYEKMQ (reference sequence). Some clones are missing from TCRdb's copy, which holds only in-frame ones; the method was immunoSEQ multiplex PCR. The sample has nearly 25,000 clones, about three quarters seen once. J is TRBJ2-1 and V is TRBV13; 7 bases fit TRBD1. The clonotype originates from an adult with an advanced solid tumor such as melanoma, head and neck, liver or kidney cancer. The sample in question was CD4+ or CD8+ T cells sorted from blood, obtained in a trial of the OX40 agonist ivuxolimab. The CDR3 here is CASSPGTVFEQFF. CDR3 in DNA: TGTGCCAGCAGTCCCGGGACAGTCTTTGAGCAGTTCTTC.